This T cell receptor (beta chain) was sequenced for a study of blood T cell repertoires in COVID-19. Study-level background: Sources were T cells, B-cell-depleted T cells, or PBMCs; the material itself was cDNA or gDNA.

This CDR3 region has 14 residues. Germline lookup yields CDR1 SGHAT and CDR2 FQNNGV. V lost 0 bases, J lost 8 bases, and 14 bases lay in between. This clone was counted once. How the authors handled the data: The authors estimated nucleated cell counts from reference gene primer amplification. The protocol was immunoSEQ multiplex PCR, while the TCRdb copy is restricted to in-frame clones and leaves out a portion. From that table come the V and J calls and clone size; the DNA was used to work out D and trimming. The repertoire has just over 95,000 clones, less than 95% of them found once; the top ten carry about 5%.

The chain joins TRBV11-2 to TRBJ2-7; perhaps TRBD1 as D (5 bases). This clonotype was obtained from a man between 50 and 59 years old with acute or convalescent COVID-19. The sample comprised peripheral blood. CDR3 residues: CASSLEFKGIKQYF. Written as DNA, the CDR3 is TGTGCCAGCAGCTTAGAGTTTAAGGGGATCAAGCAGTACTTC.